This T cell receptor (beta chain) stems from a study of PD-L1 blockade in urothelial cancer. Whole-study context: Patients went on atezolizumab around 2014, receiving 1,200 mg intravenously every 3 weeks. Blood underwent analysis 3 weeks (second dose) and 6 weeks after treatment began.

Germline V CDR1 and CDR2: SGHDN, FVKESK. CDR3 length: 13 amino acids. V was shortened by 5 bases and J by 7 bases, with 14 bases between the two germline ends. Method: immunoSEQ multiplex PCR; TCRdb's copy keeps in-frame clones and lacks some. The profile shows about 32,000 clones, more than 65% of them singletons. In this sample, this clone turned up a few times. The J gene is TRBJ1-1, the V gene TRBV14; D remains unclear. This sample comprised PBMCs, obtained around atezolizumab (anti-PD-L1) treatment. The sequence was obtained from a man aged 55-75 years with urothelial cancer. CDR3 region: CASSWSGGVEAFF. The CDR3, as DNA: TGTGCCAGCAGCTGGTCAGGAGGTGTTGAAGCTTTCTTT.